These 22 T cell receptor beta chains came from one sample sequenced in a study of T cell repertoires in cytomegalovirus infection. TCRdb itself ran the reads through MiXCR, one entry per CDR3 protein. The data show 150,000 to 200,000 distinct CDR3 sequences, roughly 9.8% seen once. The sequencing sample was made of PBMCs. The receptors were sampled from a human donor in good health (CMV status not recorded). Some clones in this sample may be carry-over from other donors' samples.

The CDR3 DNA follows: TGCAGCGTTGTCTGGCCCTACAATGAGCAGTTCTTC. Protein: CSVVWPYNEQFF. The rearrangement links TRBV29-1 to TRBJ2-1, with D hard to call. The CDR3 extends over 12 amino acids. Looked up from germline, CDR1 is SQVTM and CDR2 is ANQGSEA. Trimming stripped 4 bases from V and 2 bases from J, with 6 bases between.

The gene calls are TRBV20-1 and TRBJ2-1, with D perhaps being TRBD1 or TRBD2 (5 bases each). This CDR3 is 13 amino acids long. Per germline, CDR1 DFQATT and CDR2 SNEGSKA (reference sequence). Deletions cut 3 bases from V and 7 bases from J, with 13 bases between. CDR3 DNA: TGCAGTGCTAGGGGACGGTTGGAGAATGAGCAGTTCTTC. Its translation is CSARGRLENEQFF.

The V and J genes are TRBV20-1 and TRBJ1-5; TRBD1 is a possible D gene (5 bases). The CDR3 consists of 15 residues. Germline-derived CDR1 and CDR2 are DFQATT and SNEGSKA (reference sequence). V lost 1 base and J lost 7, with 17 bases in between. The CDR3 region has the DNA TGCAGTGCTAGAGTAATGGGGGGGTCGGGGCAGCCCCAGCATTTT. Translating it yields CSARVMGGSGQPQHF.

This clonotype has at least ten counts. The chain links TRBV6-5 to TRBJ2-1; 8 nucleotides line up with TRBD2. The CDR3 covers 17 residues. Trimming took 0 bases from V and 1 from J; bases not matched to a gene: 5. Germline values: CDR1 MNHEY, CDR2 SVGAGI. The CDR3, as DNA: TGTGCCAGCAGTTACTCCCTTCGGGAGGGGTCCTACAATGAGCAGTTCTTC. Amino acids: CASSYSLREGSYNEQFF.

The table lists this clonotype with a few counts. Being one base from a much bigger clone, this may be a read error. The rearrangement joins TRBV28 to TRBJ1-5, with 10 bases identical to TRBD1. The germline V gene has CDR1 MDHEN and CDR2 SYDVKM. This CDR3 has 14 residues. V dropped 5 bases and J dropped 3; count of bases not matched to a gene: 1. The CDR3 is CASSGTGDNQPQHF. DNA of the CDR3: TGTGCCAGCAGTGGGACAGGGGACAATCAGCCCCAGCATTTT.

The rearrangement joins TRBV14 to TRBJ1-3, with unresolved D. Germline CDR1 reads SGHDN; CDR2 reads FVKESK. Trimming shortened V by 1 base and J by 9 bases, and 7 bases separated the two germline ends. The CDR3 contains 12 residues. The CDR3 DNA sequence: TGTGCCAGCAGCCAAGTGGATCTCACCATATATTTT. Protein: CASSQVDLTIYF.

This clonotype was counted ten times or more. J is TRBJ2-6 and V is TRBV4-1; D tentatively reads TRBD1 or TRBD2 (5 bases each). V shed 0 bases and J shed 4 bases, with 10 bases lying between them. Per germline, CDR1 MGHRA and CDR2 YSYEKL. The CDR3 sequence is 16 residues long. The DNA for the CDR3 is TGCGCCAGCAGCCAAGATACCGGGGCCGGGGCCAACGTCCTGACTTTC. It specifies CASSQDTGAGANVLTF.

In this sample, this clonotype turned up many times. The genes are TRBV18 and TRBJ1-6; 10 bases map to TRBD1. Germline-derived CDR1 and CDR2 are KGHSH and LQKENI. This CDR3 region has 14 residues. The trim removed 4 bases at V and 7 bases at J, leaving 1 base unmatched. The CDR3 DNA is TGTGCCAGCTCACAGGGACAGGGGAATTCACCCCTCCACTTT. It encodes CASSQGQGNSPLHF. Supplemented by reference TRBV18 and TRBJ1-6, the full variable domain reads NAGVMQNPRHLVRRRGQEARLRCSPMKGHSHVYWYRQLPEEGLKFMVYLQKENIIDESGMPKERFSAEFPKEGPSILRIQQVVRGDSAAYFCASSQGQGNSPLHFGNGTRLTVT.

This clonotype appeared many times. The V and J genes are TRBV4-3 and TRBJ2-1; 7 bases match TRBD1. The germline gives CDR1 LGHNA, CDR2 YSLEER. The V and J ends lost 3 bases and 9 bases, in that order; junction bases with no gene match: 8. The CDR3 runs 14 residues. CDR3: CASSQGTGATEQFF. Written as DNA, the CDR3 is TGCGCCAGCAGCCAGGGTACAGGGGCAACTGAGCAGTTCTTC.

This clonotype was seen ten or more times. The chain joins TRBV7-2 to TRBJ1-5, with TRBD1 matching over 10 bases. The length of the CDR3 is 13 residues. Germline CDR1 SGHTA, CDR2 FQGNSA. V dropped 8 bases and J dropped 11; count of bases not matched to a gene: 9. CDR3 in amino acids: CASGRGQGRSQHF. As DNA, the CDR3 is TGTGCCAGCGGCCGGGGACAGGGGAGGTCCCAGCATTTT.

In its sample, this clonotype was seen many times. The gene calls are TRBV29-1 and TRBJ2-7, with D maybe TRBD2 (6 bases). CDR1 is SQVTM, CDR2 ANQGSEA, per germline. The germline V and J ends were trimmed by 5 bases and 2 bases, with 16 bases remaining between them. This CDR3 comprises 14 residues. The CDR3 sequence: CSVRDAGFPYEQYF. The CDR3 nucleotides read TGCAGCGTTCGTGACGCGGGGTTCCCCTACGAGCAGTACTTC.

This clonotype occurred many times. The chain recombines TRBV28 with TRBJ1-1; D unresolved. CDR3 length equals 15 residues. The V and J ends lost 7 bases and 1 base respectively, with 16 bases between them. Per germline, CDR1 MDHEN and CDR2 SYDVKM. The CDR3 coding sequence is TGTGCCAGCACCATGGCGGGTTCGGAGAACACTGAAGCTTTCTTT. Amino acid sequence: CASTMAGSENTEAFF.

Many counts were recorded for this clonotype. The V and J genes are TRBV19 and TRBJ2-2; 9 positions match TRBD2. Germline V gene lookup returns CDR1 LNHDA and CDR2 SQIVND (reference sequence). V was clipped by 9 bases and J by 5 bases; unmatched bases: 10. The CDR3 totals 15 residues. CDR3 sequence: CASRTSGLGTGELFF. The CDR3 coding sequence is TGTGCCAGCCGTACTAGCGGGCTAGGGACCGGGGAGCTGTTTTTT. The variable domain in full, completed from reference TRBV19 and TRBJ2-2, reads DGGITQSPKYLFRKEGQNVTLSCEQNLNHDAMYWYRQDPGQGLRLIYYSQIVNDFQKGDIAEGYSVSREKKESFPLTVTSAQKNPTAFYLCASRTSGLGTGELFFGEGSRLTVL.

At least ten counts were recorded for this clonotype. The chain is built from TRBV28 and TRBJ2-3; maybe TRBD2 (5 bases). The ends were cut back, 7 bases at V and 2 bases at J, with 13 bases in the middle. Germline V gene lookup returns CDR1 MDHEN and CDR2 SYDVKM. The CDR3 spans 14 residues. The CDR3 DNA reads TGTGCCAGCAATGAGGGTCCTTTCACAGATACGCAGTATTTT. This sequence encodes CASNEGPFTDTQYF.

This clonotype was seen at least ten times. The V gene is TRBV7-3, the J gene TRBJ2-2; D is unresolved. There are 12 residues in the CDR3. Germline CDR1 and CDR2: SGHTA and FQGTGA. The V end was cut by 6 bases, the J end by 3 bases, with 5 bases between. The CDR3 loop is CASSYYTGELFF. In nucleotides, the CDR3 is TGTGCCAGCAGTTACTACACCGGGGAGCTGTTTTTT.

Details on this clonotype: A clone one base away is much larger, so this may be a read error. The chain carries TRBV12-3 or TRBV12-4 and TRBJ1-1; D call uncertain. The CDR3 has 16 amino acids. The ends were cut back, 6 bases at V and 0 bases at J, with 17 bases in the middle. CDR3 DNA sequence: TGTGCCAGCAGCCTCCGCCTTGGGGTCATGAACACTGAAGCTTTCTTT. This encodes CASSLRLGVMNTEAFF.

This clonotype was counted many times. This sequence joins TRBV7-9 and TRBJ1-1; unclear D gene. The V end was cut by 10 bases, the J end by 4 bases, with 16 bases between. CDR1 is SEHNR and CDR2 is FQNEAQ in the germline V gene (reference sequence). The CDR3 consists of 13 residues. The chain's CDR3 is CATVPEEGTEAFF. CDR3 coding DNA: TGTGCCACCGTACCCGAGGAGGGCACTGAAGCTTTCTTT. The variable domain in full, completed from reference TRBV7-9 and TRBJ1-1, reads DTGVSQNPRHKITKRGQNVTFRCDPISEHNRLYWYRQTLGQGPEFLTYFQNEAQLEKSRLLSDRFSAERPKGSFSTLEIQRTEQGDSAMYLCATVPEEGTEAFFGQGTRLTVV.

Comment on this clonotype: A much bigger clone sits one base away, suggesting this may be a read error. The CDR3 does not end in the conserved phenylalanine or tryptophan, so this is likely a read error. This chain connects TRBV7-2 to TRBJ2-1; 12 nucleotides align to TRBD2. J lost 11 bases, V lost 1 base, and 3 bases had no gene match. CDR3 length equals 14 residues. CDR1 and CDR2 from the germline V gene are SGHTA and FQGNSA. The CDR3 reads CASSLGLAGAQQFS. CDR3 bases: TGTGCCAGCAGCTTAGGACTAGCGGGAGCTCAGCAGTTCTCC.

The chain carries TRBV29-1 and TRBJ1-5; TRBD1 matches at 7 bases. This CDR3 region has 16 residues. Germline trimming cut 4 bases from V and 3 bases from J; bases unmatched to any gene: 12. Germline V gene data show CDR1 as SQVTM and CDR2 as ANQGSEA. The CDR3, as DNA: TGCAGCGTTGTTATACAGGGGTCACCCTTCAATCAGCCCCAGCATTTT. It translates to CSVVIQGSPFNQPQHF.

The chain links TRBV6-1 to TRBJ1-6, with D tentatively TRBD1 (6 bases). The CDR3 is 13 residues long. Germline loops: CDR1 MNHNS, CDR2 SASEGT. V was shortened by 6 bases and J by 7 bases, with 10 bases between the two germline ends. The CDR3 reads CASREQGNSPLHF. The DNA of the CDR3 is TGTGCCAGCAGAGAACAGGGAAATTCACCCCTCCACTTT.

This clonotype was counted ten times or more. CDR3 DNA: TGTGCCAGCAGCCCCCCTCCCCTCCAAGAGACCCAGTACTTC. Encoded protein: CASSPPPLQETQYF. This chain links TRBV7-2 with TRBJ2-5; D unclear. The CDR3 loop spans 14 amino acids. Trimming pared 5 bases from V and 1 base from J, leaving 11 bases between. Looked up from germline, CDR1 is SGHTA and CDR2 is FQGNSA.

This clonotype was seen a few times. This chain links TRBV4-3 with TRBJ1-6, with unresolved D. The germline gives CDR1 LGHNA, CDR2 YSLEER. This CDR3 comprises 16 residues. V was pared by 1 base and J by 5 bases, with 12 bases between. This CDR3 reads CASSQALRADNSPLHF. The CDR3 bases are TGCGCCAGCAGCCAAGCCCTAAGGGCCGATAATTCACCCCTCCACTTT.